This entry lists 30 T cell receptor beta chains sequenced from one sample in a study of cytomegalovirus exposure and HLA in healthy donors. PCR was performed using 60 Vbeta and 13 Jbeta primers. Only in-frame clones appear in the TCRdb table, and some are missing; sequencing was by immunoSEQ multiplex PCR. The repertoire holds 100,000 to 150,000 clones, with around 70% as singletons. Sequenced input: PBMCs. The source is a man in his forties in good health and CMV-seropositive.

The rearrangement links TRBV5-1 to TRBJ2-3, with D unclear. The V end was cut by 0 bases, the J end by 0 bases, with 5 bases between. The CDR3 has 14 residues. Germline CDR1 is SGHRS and CDR2 is YFSETQ. The chain's CDR3 is CASSLAFSTDTQYF. The CDR3 DNA reads as TGCGCCAGCAGCTTGGCCTTTAGCACAGATACGCAGTATTTT.

The rearrangement joins TRBV11-2 to TRBJ1-1; 7 nucleotides line up with TRBD1. Germline V CDR1 and CDR2: SGHAT, FQNNGV. The J segment lost 11 bases and the V segment lost 0 bases, leaving 9 bases of the junction unmatched. The CDR3 is 14 residues long. CDR3 amino acids: CASSLEAGGMRAFF. In DNA, the CDR3 is TGTGCCAGCAGCTTAGAGGCAGGGGGAATGCGGGCTTTCTTT.

This clone was picked up a small number of times. V gene TRBV21-1 combines with J gene TRBJ1-2; the table gives TRBD1 as D, unverified against the DNA. TRBV21-1 is a documented pseudogene. This CDR3 is 15 amino acids long. The CDR3: CASSKEDRGRERYTF. CDR3 bases: TGTGCCAGCAGCAAAGAGGACAGGGGGCGAGAACGCTACACCTTC.

The V gene is TRBV9, the J gene TRBJ2-3, with TRBD2 matching 12 bases. The V gene's germline CDR1 is SGDLS and CDR2 YYNGEE. The trim removed 0 bases at V and 3 bases at J, leaving 2 bases unmatched. The CDR3 loop spans 16 amino acids. The DNA of the CDR3 is TGTGCCAGCAGCGTAGCTAGCGGGGGGGGGACAGATACGCAGTATTTT. Translating it yields CASSVASGGGTDTQYF.

The chain carries TRBV15 and TRBJ2-3; 9 positions match TRBD1. Losses at the gene ends were 0 bases for V and 9 bases for J; bases not matched to a gene: 7. This CDR3 has 15 residues. Germline CDR1 and CDR2: LNHNV and YYDKDF (reference sequence). Written as DNA, the CDR3 is TGTGCCACCAGCAGAGATGACAGGGGGGAAAAAACGCAGTATTTT. Its protein product is CATSRDDRGEKTQYF.

This chain connects TRBV4-2 to TRBJ2-7; 8 bases map to TRBD2. This CDR3 spans 16 amino acids. Trimming at V came to 5 bases and at J to 2 bases, leaving 11 bases not matched to a gene. CDR1 is LGHNA and CDR2 is YNFKEQ in the germline V gene. DNA of the CDR3: TGTGCCAGCAGCTCTAACCACGGGGGGGCAGCCTACGAGCAGTACTTC. Amino acids: CASSSNHGGAAYEQYF.

V and J are TRBV5-4 and TRBJ1-6, with D tentatively TRBD1 (6 bases). CDR3 length: 14 residues. Germline assignment: CDR1 SGHNT and CDR2 YYREEE (reference sequence). V lost 4 bases and J 3 bases, leaving 8 bases between the germline ends. CDR3 residues: CASSGDIYNSPLHF. CDR3 DNA: TGTGCCAGCAGCGGGGACATCTATAATTCACCCCTCCACTTT.

The chain carries TRBV7-9 and TRBJ2-7; a weak D match, TRBD1 (5 bases). The CDR3 consists of 12 residues. The germline V gene has CDR1 SEHNR and CDR2 FQNEAQ (reference sequence). Trimming cost V 2 bases and J 4 bases, with 6 bases left between them. The CDR3 DNA sequence: TGTGCCAGCAGCTTAAAGGGGTACGAGCAGTACTTC. Translating gives CASSLKGYEQYF.

The rearrangement uses TRBV5-4 and TRBJ1-2; possible D gene TRBD1, 5 bases. The CDR3 has 13 amino acids. Germline V CDR1 and CDR2: SGHNT, YYREEE (reference sequence). Trimming took off 4 bases at V and 8 bases at J, with 15 bases between the two ends. This chain's CDR3 is CASSGTGPEGYTF. As DNA, the CDR3 is TGTGCCAGCAGCGGTACAGGCCCAGAAGGCTACACCTTC.

The CDR3 DNA follows: TGTGCCAGCAGCCGGCGGCGGAACACTGAAGCTTTCTTT. Translation: CASSRRRNTEAFF. The gene calls are TRBV11-3 and TRBJ1-1; D gene unclear. The germline V gene has CDR1 SGHNT and CDR2 YENEEA. Trimming pared 5 bases from V and 1 base from J, leaving 8 bases between. The CDR3 consists of 13 residues.

The rearrangement links TRBV11-3 to TRBJ2-7, with D maybe TRBD2 (6 bases). This CDR3 has 14 amino acids. V was cut by 5 bases and J by 6 bases, with 17 bases left in between. Germline V CDR1 and CDR2: SGHNT, YENEEA. CDR3 nucleotide sequence: TGTGCCAGCAGCCCGGGACTTGACAATGGCGAGCAGTACTTC. This encodes CASSPGLDNGEQYF.

This chain uses TRBV27 with TRBJ2-7; 10 bases agree with TRBD1. The V gene's germline CDR1 is MNHEY and CDR2 SMNVEV (reference sequence). CDR3 length: 15 residues. V trimming: 3 bases; J trimming: 4 bases; junction bases outside the gene matches: 6. CDR3: CASSLRTGGVYEQYF. The CDR3 DNA is TGTGCCAGCAGTTTGAGGACAGGGGGGGTTTACGAGCAGTACTTC.

The chain uses TRBV11-2 and TRBJ2-5, with a possible D match to TRBD2 (6 bases). The J call may be faulty, since TRBJ2-7 better matches the DNA end. The germline CDR1 and CDR2 sequences are SGHAT and FQNNGV. CDR3 length: 14 amino acids. The CDR3 bases are TGTGCCAGCAGCGACGCCGGGGGAGTCTACGAGCAGTACTTC. Translating it yields CASSDAGGVYEQYF.

Turning to this clone: Other nucleotide sequences in the sample specify the same CDR3. The chain joins TRBV28 to TRBJ2-1; 12 bases are shared with TRBD2. From germline, CDR1 is MDHEN and CDR2 SYDVKM. This CDR3 region has 16 residues. Trimming at V came to 6 bases and at J to 0 bases, leaving 3 bases not matched to a gene. For the CDR3, the DNA is TGTGCCAGCAGCTTGACTAGCGGGAGCTCCTACAATGAGCAGTTCTTC. Amino acids: CASSLTSGSSYNEQFF.

This chain joins TRBV10-3 and TRBJ1-2, with D possibly matching TRBD1 (6 bases). Trimming left V 6 bases short and J 4 bases short, with 15 bases between. The CDR3 totals 14 residues. Germline V lookup: CDR1 ENHRY, CDR2 SYGVKD. The CDR3 sequence is CAIRAPGGPYGYTF. The CDR3, as DNA: TGTGCCATCAGGGCCCCGGGGGGCCCCTATGGCTACACCTTC.

The chain recombines TRBV4-3 with TRBJ2-3, with 10 bases that match TRBD2. Looked up from germline, CDR1 is LGHNA and CDR2 is YSLEER. This CDR3 is 17 amino acids long. V was pared by 1 base and J by 6 bases, with 10 bases of the junction left unmatched. The CDR3 loop is CASSQGTVAGGGDTQYF. The CDR3 bases are TGCGCCAGCAGCCAAGGGACGGTAGCGGGAGGAGGGGATACGCAGTATTTT.

V gene TRBV28 combines with J gene TRBJ2-7, with 10 bases identical to TRBD1. CDR1 is MDHEN and CDR2 is SYDVKM in the germline V gene. Trimming cost V 2 bases and J 4 bases; bases outside gene matches: 5. CDR3 length: 15 residues. CDR3 protein: CASSLPGQGPYEQYF. The CDR3 nucleotides read TGTGCCAGCAGTTTACCGGGACAGGGGCCGTACGAGCAGTACTTC. The entire variable domain, with the rest obtained from reference TRBV28 and TRBJ2-7, is as follows: DVKVTQSSRYLVKRTGEKVFLECVQDMDHENMFWYRQDPGLGLRLIYFSYDVKMKEKGDIPEGYSVSREKKERFSLILESASTNQTSMYLCASSLPGQGPYEQYFGPGTRLTVT.

The V gene is TRBV10-3, the J gene TRBJ2-3; D possibly corresponds to TRBD2 (6 bases). V was shortened by 7 bases and J by 2 bases, with 10 bases between the two germline ends. The CDR3 sequence is 13 residues long. CDR1 is ENHRY, CDR2 SYGVKD, per germline. CDR3 residues: CAINSGDTDTQYF. The CDR3 DNA is TGTGCCATCAATAGCGGAGACACAGATACGCAGTATTTT.

J is TRBJ2-1 and V is TRBV10-2, with TRBD2 matching over 8 bases. The CDR3 loop spans 15 amino acids. Looked up from germline, CDR1 is WSHSY and CDR2 is SAAADI. V was pared by 6 bases and J by 0 bases, with 4 bases of the junction left unmatched. The chain's CDR3 is CASRISGISYNEQFF. The CDR3 DNA follows: TGCGCCAGCAGGATTAGCGGGATCTCCTACAATGAGCAGTTCTTC.

This clone was counted between two and nine times. The CDR3 protein is CSVGGHTSTDTQYF. For the CDR3, the DNA is TGCAGCGTTGGGGGACACACTAGCACAGATACGCAGTATTTT. The chain carries TRBV29-1 and TRBJ2-3, with a tentative D call TRBD1 (6 bases). Germline V lookup: CDR1 SQVTM, CDR2 ANQGSEA. The CDR3 is 14 residues long. V was pared by 4 bases and J by 0 bases, with 11 bases between.

This chain joins TRBV2 and TRBJ1-2; D might be TRBD1 (5 bases). The CDR3 runs 14 residues. The germline V gene has CDR1 SNHLY and CDR2 FYNNEI. V was pared by 8 bases and J by 4 bases, with 17 bases between. CDR3: CASLEFVGAYGYTF. In DNA form, the CDR3 reads TGTGCCAGCCTTGAATTTGTTGGGGCCTATGGCTACACCTTC.

The rearrangement links TRBV18 to TRBJ2-2; D unclear. V was cut by 6 bases and J by 6 bases, with 26 bases left in between. The CDR3 is made up of 18 amino acids. From germline, CDR1 is KGHSH and CDR2 LQKENI. CDR3 in DNA: TGTGCCAGCTCCGCCTTTCAACCTAGAGAACCGTCGGCCGGGGAGCTGTTTTTT. The encoded protein is CASSAFQPREPSAGELFF.

This clone was seen once. This chain joins TRBV5-4 and TRBJ2-3; 12 bases agree with TRBD2. The germline V gene has CDR1 SGHNT and CDR2 YYREEE (reference sequence). The CDR3 contains 14 residues. V lost 7 bases, J lost 5 bases, and 5 bases stayed unmatched. CDR3 nucleotides: TGTGCCAGCGGATCGGGACTAGCGGGAGATACGCAGTATTTT. Protein: CASGSGLAGDTQYF.

This clone was recorded only once. This chain uses TRBV19 with TRBJ2-6; D is unclear. The CDR3 is made up of 16 amino acids. Per germline, CDR1 LNHDA and CDR2 SQIVND (reference sequence). The V end lost 0 bases, the J end lost 0 bases, and 6 bases lay between the germline ends. CDR3 DNA: TGTGCCAGTAGTATAGATCTAGGCTCTGGGGCCAACGTCCTGACTTTC. Protein: CASSIDLGSGANVLTF.

The rearrangement uses TRBV7-9 and TRBJ2-7; maybe TRBD1 (6 bases). V was trimmed by 11 bases and J by 6 bases, leaving 17 bases between them. The CDR3 contains 12 residues. In germline, CDR1 is SEHNR, CDR2 FQNEAQ (reference sequence). The chain's CDR3 is CAGDTERFEQYF. The CDR3, as DNA: TGTGCCGGGGACACCGAGCGATTCGAGCAGTACTTC. Looking up the rest from reference TRBV7-9 and TRBJ2-7 gives the full variable domain: DTGVSQNPRHKITKRGQNVTFRCDPISEHNRLYWYRQTLGQGPEFLTYFQNEAQLEKSRLLSDRFSAERPKGSFSTLEIQRTEQGDSAMYLCAGDTERFEQYFGPGTRLTVT.

The chain carries TRBV18 and TRBJ1-5, with 9 bases aligning to TRBD1. Germline V gives CDR1 KGHSH, CDR2 LQKENI. Trimming cost V 4 bases and J 0 bases; bases outside gene matches: 7. The CDR3 consists of 17 residues. CDR3 nucleotides: TGTGCCAGCTCACTCGCTGGACAGGGGAATAGCAATCAGCCCCAGCATTTT. It codes for CASSLAGQGNSNQPQHF.

The chain employs TRBV4-2 and TRBJ1-2, with 8 positions matching TRBD1. The length of the CDR3 is 16 residues. Germline values: CDR1 LGHNA, CDR2 YNFKEQ. V dropped 0 bases and J dropped 5; count of bases not matched to a gene: 8. The CDR3: CASSQDPSGGGYGYTF. CDR3 bases: TGTGCCAGCAGCCAAGACCCTTCAGGGGGCGGTTATGGCTACACCTTC.

The chain recombines TRBV6-5 with TRBJ2-7; D may be TRBD2 (6 bases). Trimming stripped 8 bases from V and 0 bases from J, with 14 bases between. Per the germline V gene, CDR1 is MNHEY and CDR2 is SVGAGI. The CDR3 covers 14 residues. This CDR3 is CASQNQEGSYEQYF. The DNA for the CDR3 is TGTGCCAGCCAGAACCAGGAGGGCTCCTACGAGCAGTACTTC.

This clone was observed a single time. CDR3 amino acids: CASSSTGGNEQFF. The DNA of the CDR3 is TGTGCCAGCAGCTCCACAGGGGGCAATGAGCAGTTCTTC. V is TRBV5-6 and J is TRBJ2-1; 8 nucleotides align to TRBD1. CDR1 and CDR2 (germline): SGHDT, YYEEEE. The V and J ends lost 3 bases and 6 bases, in that order; junction bases with no gene match: 2. This CDR3 region has 13 residues.

Note on this clone: Other DNA sequences in the same sample also yield this CDR3. The chain links TRBV5-1 to TRBJ2-7, with 10 bases matching TRBD1. V was pared by 4 bases and J by 2 bases, with 3 bases of the junction left unmatched. The germline V gene has CDR1 SGHRS and CDR2 YFSETQ. CDR3 length: 14 residues. The chain's CDR3 is CASSPGTGAYEQYF. In nucleotides, the CDR3 is TGCGCCAGCAGCCCCGGGACAGGGGCCTACGAGCAGTACTTC.